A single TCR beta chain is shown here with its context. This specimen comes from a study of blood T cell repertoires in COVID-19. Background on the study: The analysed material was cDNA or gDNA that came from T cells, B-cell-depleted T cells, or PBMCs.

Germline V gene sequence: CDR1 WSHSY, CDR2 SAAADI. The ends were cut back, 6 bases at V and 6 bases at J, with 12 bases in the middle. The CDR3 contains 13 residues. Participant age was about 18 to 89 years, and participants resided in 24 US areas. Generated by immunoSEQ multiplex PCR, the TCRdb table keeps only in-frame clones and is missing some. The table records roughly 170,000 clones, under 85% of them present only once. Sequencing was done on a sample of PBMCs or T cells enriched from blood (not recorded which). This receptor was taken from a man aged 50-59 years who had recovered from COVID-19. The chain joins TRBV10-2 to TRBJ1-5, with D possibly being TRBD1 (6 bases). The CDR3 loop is CASSEGGAQPQHF. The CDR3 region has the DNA TGCGCCAGCAGCGAGGGGGGGGCTCAGCCCCAGCATTTT.